The clone carrying this TCR beta chain was counted ten times or more. Donors uniformly comprised healthy Caucasians. The data were obtained in a study of identical twins. TCRdb re-derived calls from the 5' RACE reads in MiXCR, one entry per CDR3 protein. The sample yields some 500,000 distinct CDR3 sequences, around 14% seen once. J lost 10 bases, V lost 4 bases, and 5 bases had no gene match. Germline V gene lookup returns CDR1 SGHDT and CDR2 YYEEEE. The CDR3 spans 14 residues. This sample was also put to use in a study of yellow fever vaccine responses in identical twins. That work states: It has been reported that, in twins, the vaccine T cell response seemed partly convergent and partly personalized.

J is TRBJ2-1 and V is TRBV5-6; 13 bases map to TRBD2. Sequencing was performed on CD4+ T cells sorted from blood. The clonotype comes from a woman younger than 35 in good health. The CDR3 sequence is CASSRTSGRGEQFF. The CDR3 nucleotides read TGTGCCAGCAGCCGGACTAGCGGGAGAGGGGAGCAGTTCTTC.